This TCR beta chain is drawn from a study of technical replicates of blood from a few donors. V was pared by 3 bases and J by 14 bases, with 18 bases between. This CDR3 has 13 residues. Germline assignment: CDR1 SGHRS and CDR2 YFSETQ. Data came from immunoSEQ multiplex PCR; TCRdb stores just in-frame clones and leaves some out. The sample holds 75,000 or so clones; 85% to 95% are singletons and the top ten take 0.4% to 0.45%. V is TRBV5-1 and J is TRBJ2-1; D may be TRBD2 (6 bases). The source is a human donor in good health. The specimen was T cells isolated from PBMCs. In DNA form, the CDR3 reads TGCGCCAGCAGCTCCTCAGCGGGCGATGTTAAGTTCTTC. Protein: CASSSSAGDVKFF.